Below, one T cell receptor (beta chain) is given with its context. Its antigen is undetermined. This sample is part of a study of shared clonotypes between healthy human individuals. In the study overall: Per donor, CD8 memory used one plate, CD8 naive used two, CD4 memory used three and CD4 naive used three. General study findings and limits: A few donors had 5% to 6.5% of their naive CD4 clonotypes in common.

Original processing methods: Filtering of immunoSEQ junctional sequences could not match full-length read filtering. Sequencing was performed with immunoSEQ multiplex PCR; in TCRdb, only in-frame clones are kept and a portion is missing. V, J and clone size are those of that table, while D and trimming were read from the DNA. The data hold roughly 400,000 clones, with 90% to 97% observed a single time. V was cut by 4 bases and J by 5 bases, with 5 bases left in between. The CDR3 consists of 11 residues. The germline gives CDR1 MDHEN, CDR2 SYDVKM. The chain carries TRBV28 and TRBJ2-5; tentatively, D is TRBD1 (5 bases). Sequencing used memory CD8+ T cells sorted from blood. Specified subset: CD45RO+ cells pooled with CCR7-negative TemRA cells. The source is a man aged 25-45 years in good health. The CDR3 spells CASSYRETQYF. The CDR3 nucleotides are TGTGCCAGCAGTTACAGGGAGACCCAGTACTTC.